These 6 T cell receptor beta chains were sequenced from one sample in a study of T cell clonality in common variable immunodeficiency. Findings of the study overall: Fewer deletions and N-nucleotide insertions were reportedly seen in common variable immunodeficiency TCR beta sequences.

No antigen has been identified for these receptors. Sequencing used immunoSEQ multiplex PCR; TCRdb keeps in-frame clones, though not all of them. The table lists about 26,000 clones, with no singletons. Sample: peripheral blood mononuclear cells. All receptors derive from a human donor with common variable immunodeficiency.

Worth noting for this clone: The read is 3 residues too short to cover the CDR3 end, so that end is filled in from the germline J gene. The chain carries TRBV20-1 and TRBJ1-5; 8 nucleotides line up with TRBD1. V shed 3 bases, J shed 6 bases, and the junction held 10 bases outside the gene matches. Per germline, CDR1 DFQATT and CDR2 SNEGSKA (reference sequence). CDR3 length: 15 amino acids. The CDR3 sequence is CSASLGQGNSQPQHF. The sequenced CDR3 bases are TGCAGTGCTAGTCTCGGACAGGGTAACAGTCAGCCC.

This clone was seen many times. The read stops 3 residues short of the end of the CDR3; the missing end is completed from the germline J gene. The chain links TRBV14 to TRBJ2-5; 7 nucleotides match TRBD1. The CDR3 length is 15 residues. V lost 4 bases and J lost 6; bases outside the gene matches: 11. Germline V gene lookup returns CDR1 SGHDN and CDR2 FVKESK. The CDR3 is CASSPRNRGNQTQYF. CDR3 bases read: TGTGCCAGCAGCCCGAGAAACAGGGGAAATCAGACC.

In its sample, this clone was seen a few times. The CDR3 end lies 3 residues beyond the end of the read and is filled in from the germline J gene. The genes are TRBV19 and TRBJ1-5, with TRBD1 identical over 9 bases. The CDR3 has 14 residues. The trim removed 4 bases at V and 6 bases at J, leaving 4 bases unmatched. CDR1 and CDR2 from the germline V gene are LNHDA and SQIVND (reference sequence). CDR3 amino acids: CASSKGQGFQPQHF. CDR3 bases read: TGTGCCAGTAGTAAAGGACAGGGGTTTCAGCCC.

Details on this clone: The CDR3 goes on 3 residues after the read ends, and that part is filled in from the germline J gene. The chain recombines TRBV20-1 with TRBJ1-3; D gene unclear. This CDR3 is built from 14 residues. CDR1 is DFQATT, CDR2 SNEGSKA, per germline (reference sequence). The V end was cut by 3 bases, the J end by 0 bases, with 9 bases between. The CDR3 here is CSARRQNSGNTIYF. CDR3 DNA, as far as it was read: TGCAGTGCTAGGAGACAAAACTCTGGAAACACC.

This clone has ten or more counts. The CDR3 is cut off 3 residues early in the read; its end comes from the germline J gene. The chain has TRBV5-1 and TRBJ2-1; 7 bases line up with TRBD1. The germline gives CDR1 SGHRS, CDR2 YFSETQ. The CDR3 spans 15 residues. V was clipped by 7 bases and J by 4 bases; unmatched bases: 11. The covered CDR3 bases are TGCGCCAGCCAAACGGGTGACAGGGCGTACAATGAG. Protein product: CASQTGDRAYNE. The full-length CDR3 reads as CASQTGDRAYNEQFF.

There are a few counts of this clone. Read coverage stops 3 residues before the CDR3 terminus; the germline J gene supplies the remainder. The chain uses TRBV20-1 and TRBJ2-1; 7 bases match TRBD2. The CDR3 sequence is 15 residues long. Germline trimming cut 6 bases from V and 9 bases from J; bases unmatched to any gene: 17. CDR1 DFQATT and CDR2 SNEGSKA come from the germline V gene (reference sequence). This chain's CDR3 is CSATKFGTTAGEQFF. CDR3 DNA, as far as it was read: TGCAGTGCCACAAAATTCGGGACTACCGCAGGTGAG.